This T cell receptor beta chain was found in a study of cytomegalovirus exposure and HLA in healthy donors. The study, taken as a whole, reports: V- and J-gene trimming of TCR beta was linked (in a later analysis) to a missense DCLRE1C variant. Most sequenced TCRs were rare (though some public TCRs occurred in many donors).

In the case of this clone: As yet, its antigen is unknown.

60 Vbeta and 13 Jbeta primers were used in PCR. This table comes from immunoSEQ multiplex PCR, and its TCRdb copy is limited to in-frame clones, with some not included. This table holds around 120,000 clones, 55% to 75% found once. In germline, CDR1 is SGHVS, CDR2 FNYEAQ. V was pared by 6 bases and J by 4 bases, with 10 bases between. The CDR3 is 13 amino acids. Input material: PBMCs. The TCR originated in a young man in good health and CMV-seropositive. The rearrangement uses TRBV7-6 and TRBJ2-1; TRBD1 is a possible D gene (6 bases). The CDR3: CASSWGQYNEQFF. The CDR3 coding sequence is TGTGCCAGCAGTTGGGGGCAGTACAATGAGCAGTTCTTC.